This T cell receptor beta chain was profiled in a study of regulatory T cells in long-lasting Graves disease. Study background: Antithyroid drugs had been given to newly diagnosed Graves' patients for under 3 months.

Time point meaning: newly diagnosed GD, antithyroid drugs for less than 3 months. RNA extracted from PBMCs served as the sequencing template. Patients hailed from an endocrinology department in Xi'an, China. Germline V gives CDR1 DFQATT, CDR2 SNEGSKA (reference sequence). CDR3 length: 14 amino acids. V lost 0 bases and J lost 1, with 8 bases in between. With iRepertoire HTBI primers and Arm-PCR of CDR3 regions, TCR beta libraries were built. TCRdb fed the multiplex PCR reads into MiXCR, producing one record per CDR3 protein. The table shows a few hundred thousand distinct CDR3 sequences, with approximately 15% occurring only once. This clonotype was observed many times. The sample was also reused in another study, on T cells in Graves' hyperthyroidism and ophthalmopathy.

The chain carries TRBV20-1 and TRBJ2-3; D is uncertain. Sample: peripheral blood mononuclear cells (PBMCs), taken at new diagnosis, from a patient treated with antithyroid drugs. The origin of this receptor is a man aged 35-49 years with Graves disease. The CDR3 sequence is CSAREPVGTDTQYF. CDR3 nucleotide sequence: TGCAGTGCTAGAGAGCCAGTTGGCACAGATACGCAGTATTTT.